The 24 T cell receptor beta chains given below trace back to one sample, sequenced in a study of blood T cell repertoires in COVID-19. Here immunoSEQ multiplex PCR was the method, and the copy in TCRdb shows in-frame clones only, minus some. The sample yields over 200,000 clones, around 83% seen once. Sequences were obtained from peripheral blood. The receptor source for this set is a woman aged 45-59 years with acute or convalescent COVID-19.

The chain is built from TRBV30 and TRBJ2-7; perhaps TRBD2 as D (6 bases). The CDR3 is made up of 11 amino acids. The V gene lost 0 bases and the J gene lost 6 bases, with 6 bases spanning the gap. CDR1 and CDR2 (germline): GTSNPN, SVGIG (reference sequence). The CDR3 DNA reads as TGTGCCTGGAGTGTCGGGGGCGAGCAGTACTTC. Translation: CAWSVGGEQYF.

The CDR3 is CASSILGQGWGTEAFF. For the CDR3, the DNA is TGTGCCAGTAGTATTCTTGGACAGGGATGGGGCACTGAAGCTTTCTTT. This chain connects TRBV19 to TRBJ1-1; the match to TRBD1 covers 8 bases. The J segment lost 4 bases and the V segment lost 3 bases, leaving 10 bases of the junction unmatched. CDR1 is LNHDA, CDR2 SQIVND, per germline (reference sequence). The CDR3 runs 16 residues.

The CDR3 here is CASSLTEYSGNTIYF. The CDR3 DNA follows: TGTGCCAGCAGTCTCACAGAGTACTCTGGAAACACCATATATTTT. The chain couples TRBV28 to TRBJ1-3, with D unresolved. Germline loops: CDR1 MDHEN, CDR2 SYDVKM. V lost 5 bases, J lost 0 bases, and 11 bases lay in between. The CDR3 runs to 15 residues.

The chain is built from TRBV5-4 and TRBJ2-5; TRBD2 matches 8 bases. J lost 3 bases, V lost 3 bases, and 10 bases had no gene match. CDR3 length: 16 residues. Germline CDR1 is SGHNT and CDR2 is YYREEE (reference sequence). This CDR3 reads CASSWGPLADKETQYF. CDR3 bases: TGTGCCAGCAGCTGGGGCCCACTAGCGGACAAAGAGACCCAGTACTTC.

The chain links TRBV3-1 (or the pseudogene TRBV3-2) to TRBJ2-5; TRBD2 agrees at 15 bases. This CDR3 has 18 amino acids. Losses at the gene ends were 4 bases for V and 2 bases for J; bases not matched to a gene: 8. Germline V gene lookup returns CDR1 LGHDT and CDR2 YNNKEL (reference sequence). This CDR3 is CASSPGLAGGPWQETQYF. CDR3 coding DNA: TGTGCCAGCAGCCCCGGACTAGCGGGAGGGCCGTGGCAAGAGACCCAGTACTTC.

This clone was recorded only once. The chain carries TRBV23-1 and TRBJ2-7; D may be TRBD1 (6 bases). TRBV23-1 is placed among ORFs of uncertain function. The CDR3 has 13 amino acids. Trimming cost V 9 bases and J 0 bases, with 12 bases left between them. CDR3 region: CARGASYSYEQYF. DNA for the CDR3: TGCGCCAGGGGGGCTAGCTACTCCTACGAGCAGTACTTC.

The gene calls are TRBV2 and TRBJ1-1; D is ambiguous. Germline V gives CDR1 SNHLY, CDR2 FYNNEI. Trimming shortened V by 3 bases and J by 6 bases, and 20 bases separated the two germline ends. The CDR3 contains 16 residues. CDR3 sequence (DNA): TGTGCCAGCAGTGAGAGGCAGGTCTTGGCGGGAGCTGAAGCTTTCTTT. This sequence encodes CASSERQVLAGAEAFF.

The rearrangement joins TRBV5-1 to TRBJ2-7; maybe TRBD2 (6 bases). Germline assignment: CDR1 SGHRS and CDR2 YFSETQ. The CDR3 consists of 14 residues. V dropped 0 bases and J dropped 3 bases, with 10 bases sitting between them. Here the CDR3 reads CASSLAPGSYEQYF. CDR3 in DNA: TGCGCCAGCAGCTTGGCACCCGGGAGCTACGAGCAGTACTTC.

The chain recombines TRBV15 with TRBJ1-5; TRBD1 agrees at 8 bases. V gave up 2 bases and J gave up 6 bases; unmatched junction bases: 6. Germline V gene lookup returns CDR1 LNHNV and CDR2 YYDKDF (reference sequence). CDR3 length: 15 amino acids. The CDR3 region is CATSRPGQDSQPQHF. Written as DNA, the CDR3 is TGTGCCACCAGCAGACCGGGACAGGATAGTCAGCCCCAGCATTTT.

The CDR3 DNA is TGTGCCACCAGTGATTCCGGGACAGGGGGCGACGAGCAGTACTTC. Translation: CATSDSGTGGDEQYF. The genes are TRBV24-1 and TRBJ2-7, with TRBD1 matching over 12 bases. CDR3 length: 15 residues. V lost 2 bases to trimming and J lost 5 bases; unmatched junction nucleotides: 3. Germline CDR1 and CDR2: KGHDR and SFDVKD.

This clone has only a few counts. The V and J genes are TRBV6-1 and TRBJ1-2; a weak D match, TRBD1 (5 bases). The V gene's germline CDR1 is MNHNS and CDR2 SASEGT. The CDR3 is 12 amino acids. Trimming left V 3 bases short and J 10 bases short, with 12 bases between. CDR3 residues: CASSDGGIDYTF. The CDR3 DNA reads TGTGCCAGCAGTGACGGGGGGATTGACTACACCTTC.

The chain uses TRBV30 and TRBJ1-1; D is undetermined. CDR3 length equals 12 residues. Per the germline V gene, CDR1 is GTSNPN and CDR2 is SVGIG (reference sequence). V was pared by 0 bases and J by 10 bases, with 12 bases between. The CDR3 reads CAWSVTPQRAFF. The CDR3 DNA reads TGTGCCTGGAGTGTAACCCCTCAGCGAGCTTTCTTT.

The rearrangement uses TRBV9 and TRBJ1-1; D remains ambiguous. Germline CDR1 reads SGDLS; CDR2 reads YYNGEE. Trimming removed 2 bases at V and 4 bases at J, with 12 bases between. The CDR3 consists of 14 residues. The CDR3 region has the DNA TGTGCCAGCAGCGTGGGCTTAATGGCCACTGAAGCTTTCTTT. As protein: CASSVGLMATEAFF.

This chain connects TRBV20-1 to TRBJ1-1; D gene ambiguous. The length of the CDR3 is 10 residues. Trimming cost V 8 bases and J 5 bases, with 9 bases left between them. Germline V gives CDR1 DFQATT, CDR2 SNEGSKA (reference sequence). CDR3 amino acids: CSFSETEAFF. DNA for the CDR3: TGCAGTTTCTCCGAGACTGAAGCTTTCTTT.

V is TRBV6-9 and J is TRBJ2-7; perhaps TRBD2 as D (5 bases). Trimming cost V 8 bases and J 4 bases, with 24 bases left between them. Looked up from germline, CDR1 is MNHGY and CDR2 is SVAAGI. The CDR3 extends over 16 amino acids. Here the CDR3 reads CASRMVGVKDHYEQYF. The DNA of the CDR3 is TGTGCCAGCCGAATGGTGGGAGTCAAGGATCATTACGAGCAGTACTTC.

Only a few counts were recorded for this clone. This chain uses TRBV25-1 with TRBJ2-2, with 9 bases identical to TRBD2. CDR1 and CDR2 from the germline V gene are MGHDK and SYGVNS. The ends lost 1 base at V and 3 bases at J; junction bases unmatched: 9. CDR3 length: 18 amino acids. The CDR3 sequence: CASSEFAGGRAHTGELFF. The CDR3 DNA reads TGTGCCAGCAGTGAATTTGCGGGCGGGAGGGCCCACACCGGGGAGCTGTTTTTT. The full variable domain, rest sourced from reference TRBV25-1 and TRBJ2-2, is EADIYQTPRYLVIGTGKKITLECSQTMGHDKMYWYQQDPGMELHLIHYSYGVNSTEKGDLSSESTVSRIRTEHFPLTLESARPSHTSQYLCASSEFAGGRAHTGELFFGEGSRLTVL.

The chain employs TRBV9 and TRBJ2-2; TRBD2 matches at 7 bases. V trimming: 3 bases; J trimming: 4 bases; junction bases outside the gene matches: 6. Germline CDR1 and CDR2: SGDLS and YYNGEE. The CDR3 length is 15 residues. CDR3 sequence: CASSGWGGRTGELFF. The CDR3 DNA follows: TGTGCCAGCAGCGGTTGGGGAGGGCGCACCGGGGAGCTGTTTTTT.

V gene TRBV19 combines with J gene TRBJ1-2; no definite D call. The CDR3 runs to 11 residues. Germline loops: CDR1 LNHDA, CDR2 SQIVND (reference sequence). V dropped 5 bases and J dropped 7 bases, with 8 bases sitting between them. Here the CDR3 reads CASSQGGGYTF. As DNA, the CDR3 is TGTGCCAGTAGTCAAGGAGGTGGCTACACCTTC.

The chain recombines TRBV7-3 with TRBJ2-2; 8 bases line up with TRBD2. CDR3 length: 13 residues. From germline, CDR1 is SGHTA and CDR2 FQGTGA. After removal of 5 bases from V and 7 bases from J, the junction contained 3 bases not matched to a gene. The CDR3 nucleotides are TGTGCCAGCAGCCCTGCGGGGGGCGGGGAGCTGTTTTTT. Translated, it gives CASSPAGGGELFF.

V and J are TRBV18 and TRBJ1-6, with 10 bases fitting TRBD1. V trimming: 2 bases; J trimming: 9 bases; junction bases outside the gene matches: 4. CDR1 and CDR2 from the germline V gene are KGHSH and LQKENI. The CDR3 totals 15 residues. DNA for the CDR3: TGTGCCAGCTCACCAGGGGGACAGGGGACTTCACCCCTCCACTTT. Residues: CASSPGGQGTSPLHF.

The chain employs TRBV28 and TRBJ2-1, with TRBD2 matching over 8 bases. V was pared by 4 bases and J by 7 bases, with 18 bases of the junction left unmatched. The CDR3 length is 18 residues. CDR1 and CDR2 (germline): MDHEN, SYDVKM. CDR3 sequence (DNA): TGTGCCAGCAGTTCGCCAGCCTCGTGGCGGGAGGCCCGGAATGAGCAGTTCTTC. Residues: CASSSPASWREARNEQFF.

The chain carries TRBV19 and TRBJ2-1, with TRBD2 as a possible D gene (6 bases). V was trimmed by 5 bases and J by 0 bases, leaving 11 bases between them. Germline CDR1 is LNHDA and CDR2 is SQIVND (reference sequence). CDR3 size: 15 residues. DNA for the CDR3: TGTGCCAGTAGTTTGGGACTCATCTCCTACAATGAGCAGTTCTTC. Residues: CASSLGLISYNEQFF.

This chain's CDR3 is CASSQSPPDRGHNQPQHF. The CDR3, as DNA: TGCGCCAGCAGCCAAAGCCCTCCGGACAGGGGGCACAATCAGCCCCAGCATTTT. V usage is TRBV4-1 and J usage is TRBJ1-5, with 11 bases identical to TRBD1. With 2 bases clipped from V and 3 bases from J, the junction kept 9 bases outside the gene matches. This CDR3 region has 18 residues. Germline CDR1 reads MGHRA; CDR2 reads YSYEKL.

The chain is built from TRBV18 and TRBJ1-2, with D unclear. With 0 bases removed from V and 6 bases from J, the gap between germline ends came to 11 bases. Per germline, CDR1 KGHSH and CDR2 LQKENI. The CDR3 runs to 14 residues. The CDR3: CASSPPNAADGYTF. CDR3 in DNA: TGTGCCAGCTCACCACCGAACGCTGCGGATGGCTACACCTTC.